Listed below are T cell receptor beta chains from one sample, sequenced in a study of T-cell memory formation after mild COVID-19. TCRdb processed the 5' RACE reads anew with MiXCR; each CDR3 protein has one entry. This repertoire shows over 150,000 distinct CDR3 sequences, around 20% found once; its top ten account for 3.5% to 5%. Sequenced: PBMCs or a T cell subset sorted from them (not recorded which). These receptors all come from a man aged 18 to 29 who had mild COVID-19 (a few samples of this study predate the infection). Cell type and time point are not known. Both conserved end residues are part of each CDR3. D genes are given only for firm matches. Size tells how often a clone was seen (once, few, many) or the class of an expanded clone, and some rows leave it out.

V gene: TRBV20-1
D gene: NA
clone size: NA
J gene: TRBJ2-7
CDR3 DNA: TGCAGTGCTGGCCCGGACGGAACCTACGAGCAGTACTTC
CDR3 protein: CSAGPDGTYEQYF

V gene: TRBV20-1
D gene: NA
clone size: once
J gene: TRBJ1-2
CDR3 DNA: TGCAGTGCCCGCCGGGGCAGGGCGGGCTACACCTTC
CDR3 protein: CSARRGRAGYTF

V gene: TRBV5-1
D gene: TRBD2
clone size: NA
J gene: TRBJ2-2
CDR3 DNA: TGCGCCAGCAGCTTGGAGCTAGCGGGGCAAAGAACCGGGGAGCTGTTTTTT
CDR3 protein: CASSLELAGQRTGELFF

V gene: TRBV29-1
D gene: NA
clone size: few
J gene: TRBJ2-3
CDR3 DNA: TGCAGCGAACGGACAGGCACAGATACGCAGTATTTT
CDR3 protein: CSERTGTDTQYF

V gene: TRBV20-1
D gene: NA
clone size: NA
J gene: TRBJ1-1
CDR3 DNA: TGCAGTGCTAAACAGGGAGCGAACACTGAAGCTTTCTTT
CDR3 protein: CSAKQGANTEAFF

V gene: TRBV6-5
D gene: NA
clone size: NA
J gene: TRBJ2-3
CDR3 DNA: TGTGCCAGCAGGGGGTATTACACAGATACGCAGTATTTT
CDR3 protein: CASRGYYTDTQYF

V gene: TRBV4-2
D gene: TRBD1
clone size: NA
J gene: TRBJ2-3
CDR3 DNA: TGTGCCAGCAGCCAAGGACAGGGTCTCACAGATACGCAGTATTTT
CDR3 protein: CASSQGQGLTDTQYF

V gene: TRBV19
D gene: NA
clone size: NA
J gene: TRBJ1-2
CDR3 DNA: TGTGCCAGTAGTATTACCCAGGGGAGGGATGGCTACACCTTC
CDR3 protein: CASSITQGRDGYTF

V gene: TRBV20-1
D gene: NA
clone size: NA
J gene: TRBJ2-1
CDR3 DNA: TGCAGTGCCCTCCCGGGAACCTACAATGAGCAGTTCTTC
CDR3 protein: CSALPGTYNEQFF

V gene: TRBV9
D gene: NA
clone size: NA
J gene: TRBJ1-6
CDR3 DNA: TGTGCCAGCAGCTCAGGGGACGGGTATAATTCACCCCTCCACTTT
CDR3 protein: CASSSGDGYNSPLHF

V gene: TRBV7-8
D gene: TRBD1
clone size: few
J gene: TRBJ2-3
CDR3 DNA: TGTGCCAGCAGCTTAGCCCCCTGGGACAGGGGTGGAGATACGCAGTATTTT
CDR3 protein: CASSLAPWDRGGDTQYF

V gene: TRBV27
D gene: NA
clone size: NA
J gene: TRBJ2-2
CDR3 DNA: TGTGCCAGCAGTTTCTCCTATCGGGACGCAGCGGGTTCCGGGGAGCTGTTTTTT
CDR3 protein: CASSFSYRDAAGSGELFF

V gene: TRBV7-2
D gene: NA
clone size: few
J gene: TRBJ2-3
CDR3 DNA: TGTGCCAGCAGCTATCAACGGGGAGGAGATACGCAGTATTTT
CDR3 protein: CASSYQRGGDTQYF

V gene: TRBV5-1
D gene: NA
clone size: NA
J gene: TRBJ2-3
CDR3 DNA: TGCGCCAGCAGCTTGGGGGGACCACGAAACGCAGATACGCAGTATTTT
CDR3 protein: CASSLGGPRNADTQYF

V gene: TRBV7-8
D gene: NA
clone size: NA
J gene: TRBJ2-7
CDR3 DNA: TGTGCCAGCAGCTTGGCAAGCTCCTACGAGCAGTACTTC
CDR3 protein: CASSLASSYEQYF

V gene: TRBV25-1
D gene: TRBD2
clone size: few
J gene: TRBJ2-5
CDR3 DNA: TGTGCCAGCAGCGTGAGCGGGGCCCAAGAGACCCAGTACTTC
CDR3 protein: CASSVSGAQETQYF

V gene: TRBV9
D gene: TRBD1
clone size: few
J gene: TRBJ1-6
CDR3 DNA: TGTGCCAGCAGCGTAGAGGGACAGGGCTATTCACCCCTCCACTTT
CDR3 protein: CASSVEGQGYSPLHF

V gene: TRBV15
D gene: NA
clone size: NA
J gene: TRBJ1-5
CDR3 DNA: TGTGCCACCAGCACAAGTGATCAGCCCCAGCATTTT
CDR3 protein: CATSTSDQPQHF

V gene: TRBV6-5
D gene: NA
clone size: NA
J gene: TRBJ1-2
CDR3 DNA: TGTGCCAGCAGTTACGACAACTATGGCTACACCTTC
CDR3 protein: CASSYDNYGYTF

V gene: TRBV12-3/TRBV12-4
D gene: NA
clone size: few
J gene: TRBJ2-1
CDR3 DNA: TGTGCCAGCAGGCCCACCGGCGGCGGACTATTGATCGAGCAGTTCTTC
CDR3 protein: CASRPTGGGLLIEQFF

V gene: TRBV12-3/TRBV12-4
D gene: NA
clone size: NA
J gene: TRBJ2-1
CDR3 DNA: TGTGCCAGCAGTTTGGTGCGCGATGAGCAGTTCTTC
CDR3 protein: CASSLVRDEQFF

V gene: TRBV4-2
D gene: NA
clone size: NA
J gene: TRBJ1-1
CDR3 DNA: TGTGCCAGCAGCCAAGTCAGGGGCAATGCTGAAGCTTTCTTT
CDR3 protein: CASSQVRGNAEAFF

V gene: TRBV9
D gene: NA
clone size: few
J gene: TRBJ2-3
CDR3 DNA: TGTGCCAGCAGCGTAGAACCGGGTACAGATACGCAGTATTTT
CDR3 protein: CASSVEPGTDTQYF

V gene: TRBV7-3
D gene: NA
clone size: few
J gene: TRBJ2-5
CDR3 DNA: TGTGCCAGCAGCCCCGGGACACCAGGGGAGACCCAGTACTTC
CDR3 protein: CASSPGTPGETQYF

V gene: TRBV18
D gene: TRBD1
clone size: NA
J gene: TRBJ2-2
CDR3 DNA: TGTGCCAGCTCACCACTAGGGACAGGGGCCACCGGGGAGCTGTTTTTT
CDR3 protein: CASSPLGTGATGELFF

V gene: TRBV20-1
D gene: NA
clone size: NA
J gene: TRBJ2-5
CDR3 DNA: TGCAGTGTTCGTTATGTAGAACAAGAGACCCAGTACTTC
CDR3 protein: CSVRYVEQETQYF

V gene: TRBV5-1
D gene: TRBD1
clone size: NA
J gene: TRBJ2-5
CDR3 DNA: TGCGCCAGCAGCTTCCAACTGACAGGGGGCCAAGAGACCCAGTACTTC
CDR3 protein: CASSFQLTGGQETQYF

V gene: TRBV20-1
D gene: NA
clone size: NA
J gene: TRBJ2-3
CDR3 DNA: TGCAGTGCTAGAGAGCGGAAGCCCACAGATACGCAGTATTTT
CDR3 protein: CSARERKPTDTQYF

V gene: TRBV6-2/TRBV6-3
D gene: NA
clone size: few
J gene: TRBJ1-1
CDR3 DNA: TGTGCCAGCAGTTACCTCAGGGAAACTGAAGCTTTCTTT
CDR3 protein: CASSYLRETEAFF

V gene: TRBV27
D gene: TRBD1
clone size: NA
J gene: TRBJ1-1
CDR3 DNA: TGTGCCAGCAGTCCCCCACAGGGGCGGGGAACTGAAGCTTTCTTT
CDR3 protein: CASSPPQGRGTEAFF

V gene: TRBV20-1
D gene: NA
clone size: few
J gene: TRBJ1-1
CDR3 DNA: TGCAGTGCTAGGGCGCGGGAAAACATGAACACTGAAGCTTTCTTT
CDR3 protein: CSARARENMNTEAFF

V gene: TRBV7-3
D gene: TRBD2
clone size: NA
J gene: TRBJ2-3
CDR3 DNA: TGTGCCAGCAGCTCACCCCCTGGGACTAGACAAGATACGCAGTATTTT
CDR3 protein: CASSSPPGTRQDTQYF

V gene: TRBV12-3/TRBV12-4
D gene: TRBD2
clone size: few
J gene: TRBJ2-2
CDR3 DNA: TGTGCCAGCAGCCCCGGGACTAGCGGGGCCGGGGAGCTGTTTTTT
CDR3 protein: CASSPGTSGAGELFF

V gene: TRBV4-1
D gene: TRBD1
clone size: NA
J gene: TRBJ1-5
CDR3 DNA: TGCGCCAGCAGCCAAGCCAGGGGGCTTCAGCCCCAGCATTTT
CDR3 protein: CASSQARGLQPQHF

V gene: TRBV19
D gene: NA
clone size: few
J gene: TRBJ1-2
CDR3 DNA: TGTGCCACGTCGCACAGATCCTATGGCTACACCTTC
CDR3 protein: CATSHRSYGYTF

V gene: TRBV5-5
D gene: NA
clone size: NA
J gene: TRBJ2-2
CDR3 DNA: TGTGCCAGCAGCTTGTGGGCGTCGGAACAAGGTCGGGAGCTGTTTTTT
CDR3 protein: CASSLWASEQGRELFF

V gene: TRBV7-2
D gene: TRBD2
clone size: once
J gene: TRBJ2-3
CDR3 DNA: TGTGCCAGCAGGATAGCGGGGGTCGATACGCAGTATTTT
CDR3 protein: CASRIAGVDTQYF

V gene: TRBV9
D gene: TRBD2
clone size: NA
J gene: TRBJ2-3
CDR3 DNA: TGTGCCAGCAGCACCAGCGGGGGGCCTACGCAGTATTTT
CDR3 protein: CASSTSGGPTQYF

V gene: TRBV9
D gene: NA
clone size: NA
J gene: TRBJ1-5
CDR3 DNA: TGTGCCAGCAGCCAAAACATTAATCAGCCCCAGCATTTT
CDR3 protein: CASSQNINQPQHF

V gene: TRBV6-5
D gene: TRBD2
clone size: few
J gene: TRBJ2-3
CDR3 DNA: TGTGCCAGCAGCCGGGACTACCGGGGCACAGATACGCAGTATTTT
CDR3 protein: CASSRDYRGTDTQYF

V gene: TRBV11-3
D gene: NA
clone size: NA
J gene: TRBJ2-1
CDR3 DNA: TGTGCCAGCAGCTTAGCCGCTTACAATGAGCAGTTCTTC
CDR3 protein: CASSLAAYNEQFF

V gene: TRBV18
D gene: NA
clone size: NA
J gene: TRBJ2-5
CDR3 DNA: TGTGCCAGCTCACCAGGGAAAGAGACCCAGTACTTC
CDR3 protein: CASSPGKETQYF

V gene: TRBV11-2
D gene: NA
clone size: few
J gene: TRBJ1-2
CDR3 DNA: TGTGCCAGCAGCTTAGCGGATGACGCATCGGGTGGCTACACCTTC
CDR3 protein: CASSLADDASGGYTF

V gene: TRBV20-1
D gene: NA
clone size: few
J gene: TRBJ2-1
CDR3 DNA: TGCAGTGCTAGTGCGGGCGGACCCTCCTACAATGAGCAGTTCTTC
CDR3 protein: CSASAGGPSYNEQFF